This note documents a single T cell receptor beta chain sequence. This clonotype has ten or more counts. The antigen it binds to is not known. No much larger clone is present one base from it, and per-base qualities are unavailable. The data are from a study of T-cell reconstitution after alpha-beta-depleted transplantation in children (TCRdb year 2016). Looking at the study overall: The study quantitatively tracked T-cell immune reconstitution after TCRalphabeta/CD19-depleted allogeneic hematopoietic cell transplantation in children using TCR repertoire profiling.

The protocol used for the library was PCR. The sequencer listed for this sample is Illumina HiSeq 2500. To normalize quantification of the TCRbeta repertoire, the TCR libraries were built with molecular barcoding that relied on unique molecular identifiers. Through fastp at Q25 and MiXCR, TCRdb rebuilt clones from the public reads, retaining in-frame beta chains. Each entry is one CDR3 protein sequence, shown with its most common DNA and genes. For this sample there are 200,000 to 250,000 distinct CDR3 sequences; about 12% appear just once. The ten largest clones capture around 2.8% of the sample. CDR1 and CDR2 (MNHEY, SMNVEV) derive from the germline V gene (reference sequence). V is clipped by 0 bases and J by 8 bases, and the sequence between their germline boundaries is 13 bases long. The CDR3 spans 14 residues, from the cysteine through the phenylalanine. Just the 42-base CDR3 DNA is kept, in frame starting at base 1.

This specimen was PBMCs from the stem cell graft donor, taken from the stem cell graft. This TCR came from a human donor who donated a stem cell graft to a child with acute lymphoblastic leukemia. In this chain, TRBV27 is recombined with TRBJ1-2; no D segment can be confidently identified. CDR3 protein: CASSLSGPLTGYTF. DNA sequence: TGTGCCAGCAGTTTATCAGGGCCTTTGACCGGCTACACCTTC.